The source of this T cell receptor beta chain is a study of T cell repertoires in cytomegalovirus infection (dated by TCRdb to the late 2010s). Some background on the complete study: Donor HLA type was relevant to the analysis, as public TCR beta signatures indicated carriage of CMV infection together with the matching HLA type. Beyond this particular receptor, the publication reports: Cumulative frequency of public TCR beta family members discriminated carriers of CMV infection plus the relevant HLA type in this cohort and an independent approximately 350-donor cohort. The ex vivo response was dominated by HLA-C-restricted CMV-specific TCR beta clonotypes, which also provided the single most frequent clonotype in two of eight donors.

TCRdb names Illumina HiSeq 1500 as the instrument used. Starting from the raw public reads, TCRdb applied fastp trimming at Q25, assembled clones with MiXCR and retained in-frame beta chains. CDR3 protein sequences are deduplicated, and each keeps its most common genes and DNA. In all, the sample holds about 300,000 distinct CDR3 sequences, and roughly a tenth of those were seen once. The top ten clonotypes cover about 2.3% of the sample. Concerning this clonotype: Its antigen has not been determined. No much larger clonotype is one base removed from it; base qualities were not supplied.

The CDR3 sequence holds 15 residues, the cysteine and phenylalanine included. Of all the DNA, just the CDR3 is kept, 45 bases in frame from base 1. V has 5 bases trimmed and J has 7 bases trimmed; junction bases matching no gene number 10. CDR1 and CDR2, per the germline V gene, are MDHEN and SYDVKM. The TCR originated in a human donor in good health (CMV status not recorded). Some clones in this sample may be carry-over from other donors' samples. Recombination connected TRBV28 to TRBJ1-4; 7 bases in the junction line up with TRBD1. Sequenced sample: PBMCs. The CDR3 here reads CASSPPGGMGEKLFF. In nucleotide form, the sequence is TGTGCCAGCAGTCCCCCAGGGGGAATGGGTGAAAAACTGTTTTTT.